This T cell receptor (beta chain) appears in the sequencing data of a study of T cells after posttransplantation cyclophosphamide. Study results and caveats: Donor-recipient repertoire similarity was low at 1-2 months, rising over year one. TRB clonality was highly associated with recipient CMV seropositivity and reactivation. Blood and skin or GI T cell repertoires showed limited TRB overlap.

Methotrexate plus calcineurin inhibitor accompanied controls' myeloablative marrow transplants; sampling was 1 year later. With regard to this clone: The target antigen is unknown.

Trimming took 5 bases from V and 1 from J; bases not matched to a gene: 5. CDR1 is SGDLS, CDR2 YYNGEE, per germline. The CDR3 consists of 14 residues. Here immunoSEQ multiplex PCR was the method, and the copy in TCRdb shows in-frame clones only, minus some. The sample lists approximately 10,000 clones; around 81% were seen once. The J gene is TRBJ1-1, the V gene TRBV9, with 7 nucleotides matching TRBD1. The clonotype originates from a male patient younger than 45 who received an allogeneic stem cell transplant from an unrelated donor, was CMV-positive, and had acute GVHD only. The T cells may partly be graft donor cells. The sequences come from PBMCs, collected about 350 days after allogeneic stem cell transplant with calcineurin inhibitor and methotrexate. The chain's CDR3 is CASRNQGENTEAFF. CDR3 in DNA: TGTGCCAGCAGGAATCAGGGGGAGAACACTGAAGCTTTCTTT.